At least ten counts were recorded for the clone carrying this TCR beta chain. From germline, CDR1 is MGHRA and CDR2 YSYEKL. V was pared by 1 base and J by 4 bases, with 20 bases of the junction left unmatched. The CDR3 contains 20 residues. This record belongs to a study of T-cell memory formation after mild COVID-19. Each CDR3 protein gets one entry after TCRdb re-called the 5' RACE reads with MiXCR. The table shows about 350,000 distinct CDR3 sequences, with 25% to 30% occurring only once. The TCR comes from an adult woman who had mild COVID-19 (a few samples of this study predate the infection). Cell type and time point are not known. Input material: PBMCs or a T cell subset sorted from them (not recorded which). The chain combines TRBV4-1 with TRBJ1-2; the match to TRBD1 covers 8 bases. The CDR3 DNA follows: TGCGCCAGCAGCCAAGGGGCAGGGGGCGGGCGACTCGCCATCCCCTATGGCTACACCTTC. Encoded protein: CASSQGAGGGRLAIPYGYTF.